The 5 T cell receptor beta chains below all came from one sample that was sequenced in a study of T cells expressing NK-cell markers. Reprocessing the 5' RACE reads, TCRdb reports a single entry for every CDR3 protein and omits DNA. Listed are hundreds of thousands of distinct CDR3 sequences; roughly 4.2% falls within the top ten. The sequenced sample consisted of blood T cells: a sorted CD56 or NKG2C T cell subset, CD4+ or CD8+ T cells, or bulk PBMC T cells (not recorded which). These TCRs come from a woman between 18 and 70 years old in good health.

V usage is TRBV11-3 and J usage is TRBJ1-5; TCRdb calls TRBD1, which cannot be checked without DNA. The length of the CDR3 is 23 residues. Per the germline V gene, CDR1 is SGHNT and CDR2 is YENEEA. The CDR3 sequence: CASSLGLGQIREGLRRSNQPQHF. Full variable domain (rest looked up from reference TRBV11-3 and TRBJ1-5): EAGVVQSPRYKIIEKKQPVAFWCNPISGHNTLYWYLQNLGQGPELLIRYENEEAVDDSQLPKDRFSAERLKGVDSTLKIQPAELGDSAVYLCASSLGLGQIREGLRRSNQPQHFGDGTRLSIL.

The chain has TRBV29-1 and TRBJ2-1. The germline CDR1 and CDR2 sequences are SQVTM and ANQGSEA. CDR3 length: 11 residues. CDR3 residues: CSVQPHNEQFF.

The V call is TRBV7-7, the J call TRBJ2-5. CDR1 is SSHAT, CDR2 FNYEAQ, per germline (reference sequence). CDR3 size: 14 residues. The CDR3 region is CASSLMFLQETQYF.

The chain couples TRBV5-1 to TRBJ2-1; without DNA, the TCRdb call of TRBD2 cannot be checked. CDR3 size: 17 residues. CDR1 is SGHRS and CDR2 is YFSETQ in the germline V gene. The CDR3 region is CASSLRLGTSGYNEQFF.

The rearrangement joins TRBV20-1 to TRBJ1-1. Germline values: CDR1 DFQATT, CDR2 SNEGSKA (reference sequence). The CDR3 runs to 12 residues. CDR3 protein: CSARLVNTEAFF.